These 26 T cell receptor beta chains were sequenced from one sample in a study of cytomegalovirus exposure and HLA in healthy donors. PCR was performed using 60 Vbeta and 13 Jbeta primers. TCRdb's table, derived via immunoSEQ multiplex PCR, lists solely in-frame clones and lacks some. The table lists roughly 100,000 clones, 70% to 80% of them singletons, with around 2.1% in the top ten. The sample consisted of PBMCs. These TCRs come from a man between 25 and 39 years old in good health and CMV-seronegative.

V gene TRBV30 combines with J gene TRBJ1-4; the D gene is possibly TRBD1 (6 bases). Looked up from germline, CDR1 is GTSNPN and CDR2 is SVGIG (reference sequence). Trimming took 5 bases from V and 5 from J, leaving 15 bases between them. The CDR3 runs to 14 residues. The CDR3 loop reads CAWGGGTINEKLFF. In DNA form, the CDR3 reads TGTGCCTGGGGGGGCGGAACGATAAATGAAAAACTGTTTTTT.

This clone was detected a few times. The chain uses TRBV18 and TRBJ2-6, with 7 positions matching TRBD1. V was clipped by 5 bases and J by 0 bases; unmatched bases: 4. Germline V gene sequence: CDR1 KGHSH, CDR2 LQKENI. The CDR3 extends over 16 amino acids. The CDR3 DNA reads TGTGCCAGCTCAGGGGACAGTTTCTCTGGGGCCAACGTCCTGACTTTC. This codes for CASSGDSFSGANVLTF.

The chain combines TRBV18 with TRBJ1-4; 7 bases are shared with TRBD1. Germline CDR1 reads KGHSH; CDR2 reads LQKENI. CDR3 length: 14 residues. V was pared by 0 bases and J by 7 bases, with 2 bases of the junction left unmatched. The CDR3 bases are TGTGCCAGCTCACCACCGGGGACAGCTGAAAAACTGTTTTTT. This gives the protein CASSPPGTAEKLFF.

CDR3 amino acids: CASSVERGGMYEQYF. Written as DNA, the CDR3 is TGTGCCAGCAGCGTAGAAAGGGGAGGGATGTACGAGCAGTACTTC. This rearrangement joins TRBV9 to TRBJ2-7, with TRBD2 identical over 7 bases. Germline trimming cut 0 bases from V and 4 bases from J; bases unmatched to any gene: 7. CDR1 and CDR2 (germline): SGDLS, YYNGEE. This CDR3 contains 15 residues.

The V and J genes are TRBV9 and TRBJ2-1, with TRBD2 identical over 10 bases. V shed 2 bases, J shed 9 bases, and the junction held 8 bases outside the gene matches. The germline CDR1 and CDR2 sequences are SGDLS and YYNGEE. This CDR3 is built from 15 residues. The chain's CDR3 is CASSVLAGAGSEQFF. CDR3 DNA sequence: TGTGCCAGCAGCGTTCTAGCGGGAGCTGGTAGTGAGCAGTTCTTC. Together with reference TRBV9 and TRBJ2-1, the CDR3 gives the full variable domain: DSGVTQTPKHLITATGQRVTLRCSPRSGDLSVYWYQQSLDQGLQFLIQYYNGEERAKGNILERFSAQQFPDLHSELNLSSLELGDSALYFCASSVLAGAGSEQFFGPGTRLTVL.

The chain employs TRBV9 and TRBJ2-1, with 8 bases lining up with TRBD2. Looked up from germline, CDR1 is SGDLS and CDR2 is YYNGEE. CDR3 length: 14 residues. V trimming: 1 base; J trimming: 9 bases; junction bases outside the gene matches: 6. CDR3 protein: CASSVSGRAGEQFF. The CDR3 DNA follows: TGTGCCAGCAGCGTATCCGGGAGGGCTGGTGAGCAGTTCTTC.

The chain combines TRBV2 with TRBJ1-2; 10 bases agree with TRBD1. The CDR3 is made up of 13 amino acids. CDR1 is SNHLY, CDR2 FYNNEI, per germline. V lost 6 bases and J lost 10; bases outside the gene matches: 8. The CDR3 region is CASRAGTGAIYTF. As DNA, the CDR3 is TGTGCCAGCAGGGCCGGGACAGGGGCCATCTACACCTTC.

The chain combines TRBV25-1 with TRBJ2-7; a weak D match, TRBD1 (6 bases). CDR1 is MGHDK and CDR2 is SYGVNS in the germline V gene. CDR3 length equals 16 residues. V was trimmed by 4 bases and J by 3 bases, leaving 19 bases between them. The CDR3 loop reads CASSGPYRDTFYEQYF. The CDR3 DNA follows: TGTGCCAGCAGTGGCCCTTACCGGGACACTTTCTACGAGCAGTACTTC.

This chain links TRBV9 with TRBJ1-1; tentatively, D is TRBD1 (5 bases). There are 13 residues in the CDR3. Trimming shortened V by 4 bases and J by 1 base, and 8 bases separated the two germline ends. Germline CDR1 and CDR2: SGDLS and YYNGEE. In DNA form, the CDR3 reads TGTGCCAGCAGCAAGACAGCGAACACTGAAGCTTTCTTT. Protein sequence: CASSKTANTEAFF.

The V call is TRBV19, the J call TRBJ1-1; 7 bases match TRBD1. The germline gives CDR1 LNHDA, CDR2 SQIVND (reference sequence). The CDR3 is 15 amino acids. Trimming took 3 bases from V and 9 from J; bases not matched to a gene: 13. Here the CDR3 reads CASSMEPGQYLKAFF. The CDR3 nucleotides read TGTGCCAGTAGTATGGAACCGGGACAGTACCTTAAAGCTTTCTTT.

The V gene is TRBV5-4, the J gene TRBJ2-1; 8 bases line up with TRBD2. J gave up 2 bases and V 4 bases, and 11 bases lay outside the gene matches. CDR3 size: 17 residues. CDR1 and CDR2 (germline): SGHNT, YYREEE (reference sequence). The CDR3 DNA sequence: TGTGCCAGCAGCCCGGGCGGCGGGGGGCTTACCTACAATGAGCAGTTCTTC. Amino acid sequence: CASSPGGGGLTYNEQFF.

The chain recombines TRBV29-1 with TRBJ1-1; perhaps TRBD1 as D (5 bases). Germline V gives CDR1 SQVTM, CDR2 ANQGSEA. CDR3 size: 14 residues. The ends were cut back, 6 bases at V and 5 bases at J, with 19 bases in the middle. The CDR3 sequence: CSVFDPASGTEAFF. The CDR3 DNA reads as TGCAGCGTATTTGACCCGGCCTCAGGGACTGAAGCTTTCTTT.

V usage is TRBV5-6 and J usage is TRBJ2-7; no clear D gene. The CDR3 contains 14 residues. The V and J ends lost 0 bases and 1 base respectively, with 8 bases between them. Germline CDR1 is SGHDT and CDR2 is YYEEEE. The CDR3 nucleotides read TGTGCCAGCAGCTTGGGGCAGGTTTCCTACGAGCAGTACTTC. Translating gives CASSLGQVSYEQYF.

This clone has just a few counts. The V gene is TRBV28, the J gene TRBJ1-5; 10 positions match TRBD1. The CDR3 spans 14 residues. Germline V gene data show CDR1 as MDHEN and CDR2 as SYDVKM. V gave up 7 bases and J gave up 6 bases; unmatched junction bases: 6. The CDR3 DNA sequence: TGTGCCAGCATGACTTGGACAGGGGGTCAGCCCCAGCATTTT. This encodes CASMTWTGGQPQHF.

V gene TRBV11-2 combines with J gene TRBJ2-7, with 9 bases that match TRBD2. Germline assignment: CDR1 SGHAT and CDR2 FQNNGV. V dropped 0 bases and J dropped 6; count of bases not matched to a gene: 9. CDR3 length equals 16 residues. The CDR3 sequence: CASSLDRRTSASEQYF. The CDR3 bases are TGTGCCAGCAGCTTAGATCGAAGGACTAGCGCTAGCGAGCAGTACTTC.

V and J are TRBV7-2 and TRBJ2-3, with D tentatively TRBD2 (5 bases). The CDR3 is 14 amino acids. Trimming removed 4 bases at V and 6 bases at J, with 14 bases between. Germline V gene data show CDR1 as SGHTA and CDR2 as FQGNSA. CDR3 loop: CASSSMITSDTQYF. The CDR3 DNA reads as TGTGCCAGCAGCTCGATGATCACTAGTGATACGCAGTATTTT.

The V call is TRBV2, the J call TRBJ2-1, with D perhaps TRBD2 (6 bases). The V gene's germline CDR1 is SNHLY and CDR2 FYNNEI. Trimming pared 2 bases from V and 0 bases from J, leaving 11 bases between. This CDR3 contains 16 residues. CDR3 protein: CASSETGGVSYNEQFF. DNA for the CDR3: TGTGCCAGCAGTGAAACCGGCGGGGTCTCCTACAATGAGCAGTTCTTC.

This clone showed up just a few times. The sample holds other DNA sequences that translate to the same CDR3. J is TRBJ2-1 and V is TRBV28, with TRBD2 matching 13 bases. Germline CDR1 reads MDHEN; CDR2 reads SYDVKM. The CDR3 runs 15 residues. V was clipped by 8 bases and J by 5 bases; unmatched bases: 6. CDR3 loop: CASLPGLAGNNEQFF. The CDR3 nucleotides are TGTGCCAGCCTCCCGGGACTAGCGGGGAACAATGAGCAGTTCTTC.

The gene calls are TRBV6-5 and TRBJ2-5; 11 bases are a match to TRBD2. CDR1 and CDR2 from the germline V gene are MNHEY and SVGAGI. The V and J ends lost 5 bases and 5 bases, in that order; junction bases with no gene match: 4. The CDR3 covers 14 residues. As DNA, the CDR3 is TGTGCCAGCAGTCACAGGACTAGCGGGGAGACCCAGTACTTC. This codes for CASSHRTSGETQYF.

The sample holds one count of this clone. The rearrangement joins TRBV9 to TRBJ2-3, with TRBD1 identical over 9 bases. The V and J ends lost 1 base and 4 bases, in that order; junction bases with no gene match: 7. Germline assignment: CDR1 SGDLS and CDR2 YYNGEE. The CDR3 sequence is 16 residues long. CDR3 sequence (DNA): TGTGCCAGCAGCGTAAGCCTGGGACAGGGCCCAGATACGCAGTATTTT. This gives the protein CASSVSLGQGPDTQYF.

Notes on this clone: This CDR3 fails to terminate in the conserved phenylalanine or tryptophan, so it likely reflects a read error. The limits of the CDR3 on the DNA are not certain, so only TCRdb's listed CDR3 is given. The chain couples TRBV5-4 to TRBJ1-1; the DNA was not compared with TRBD1, the D call given in the table. The CDR3 extends over 13 residues, inclusive of both ends. CDR1 is SGHNT and CDR2 is YYREEE in the germline V gene (reference sequence). The CDR3 spells CASSFELTGGGRV.

The chain links TRBV5-1 to TRBJ2-3; 9 nucleotides match TRBD1. The germline gives CDR1 SGHRS, CDR2 YFSETQ. The junction had 2 bases not matched to a gene; V was cut back by 4 bases and J by 2 bases. CDR3 length: 14 residues. Here the CDR3 reads CASSRDRVTDTQYF. The DNA of the CDR3 is TGCGCCAGCAGCCGGGACAGGGTCACAGATACGCAGTATTTT.

The chain couples TRBV6-1 to TRBJ2-7; TRBD2 matches at 8 bases. J gave up 0 bases and V 6 bases, and 4 bases lay outside the gene matches. This CDR3 has 14 residues. The germline V gene encodes CDR1 MNHNS and CDR2 SASEGT. The CDR3: CASRPSGSSYEQYF. The CDR3 nucleotides are TGTGCCAGCAGACCTAGCGGGTCCTCCTACGAGCAGTACTTC.

The chain recombines TRBV6-5 with TRBJ1-1; weak D call: TRBD1 (5 bases). Germline assignment: CDR1 MNHEY and CDR2 SVGAGI. Deletions cut 2 bases from V and 3 bases from J, with 10 bases between. This CDR3 spans 14 amino acids. CDR3 DNA sequence: TGTGCCAGCAGTTACCAGGGTCTGGACACTGAAGCTTTCTTT. Translation: CASSYQGLDTEAFF.

V usage is TRBV7-2 and J usage is TRBJ2-7; 11 nucleotides line up with TRBD2. V lost 1 base to trimming and J lost 0 bases; unmatched junction nucleotides: 5. The CDR3 spans 17 residues. Germline V gives CDR1 SGHTA, CDR2 FQGNSA. CDR3 sequence (DNA): TGTGCCAGCAGCTTAGTGGGACTAGCGGTTAGCTCCTACGAGCAGTACTTC. Protein: CASSLVGLAVSSYEQYF.

This clone was counted only a few times. The rearrangement links TRBV10-3 to TRBJ2-1; 9 positions match TRBD2. Germline-derived CDR1 and CDR2 are ENHRY and SYGVKD. The CDR3 loop spans 13 amino acids. V lost 8 bases and J lost 9; bases outside the gene matches: 8. CDR3 bases: TGTGCCATCGTAGCGGGAGATGGTGGTGAGCAGTTCTTC. Amino acids: CAIVAGDGGEQFF.